These 9 T cell receptor beta chains share one sample of origin, sequenced in a study of T cells in Graves' hyperthyroidism and ophthalmopathy. The source material, RNA transcripts, was used to amplify TCR beta CDR3 regions. With the HTBI primer set, the TCR CDR3 went through a first round of RT-PCR. One entry per CDR3 protein, called by TCRdb with MiXCR from the multiplex PCR reads. The sample holds about 840,000 distinct CDR3 sequences; over 35% are singletons and the top ten take about 9%. Material for sequencing was blood. The receptors were gathered from a man aged 18 to 35 with Graves' hyperthyroidism.

This clonotype was found a few times. CDR3 sequence reads: CASRPPGAWTEAFF. CDR3 in DNA: TGTGCCAGCAGACCCCCGGGGGCATGGACTGAAGCTTTCTTT. V and J are TRBV6-5 and TRBJ1-1, with D perhaps matching TRBD1 (6 bases). Trimming took off 6 bases at V and 5 bases at J, with 16 bases between the two ends. Germline V CDR1 and CDR2: MNHEY, SVGAGI. The CDR3 is 14 amino acids.

This clonotype has more than one count but fewer than ten. At one of its ends the junction is not consistent with the germline gene, which may arise from a read error. The chain employs TRBV7-7 and TRBJ2-2, with 10 bases aligning to TRBD1. The CDR3 runs 18 residues. Germline loops: CDR1 SSHAT, CDR2 FNYEAQ (reference sequence). The chain's CDR3 is CASSLVSGTGANTGELFF. The CDR3 DNA sequence: TGTGCTAGCAGCTTAGTGTCCGGGACAGGGGCGAACACCGGGGAGCTGTTTTTT.

The chain links TRBV20-1 to TRBJ2-2; perhaps TRBD2 as D (6 bases). The V gene's germline CDR1 is DFQATT and CDR2 SNEGSKA (reference sequence). The germline V and J ends were trimmed by 1 base and 3 bases, with 12 bases remaining between them. This CDR3 comprises 15 residues. This CDR3 reads CSARGKEGDTGELFF. The CDR3 DNA follows: TGCAGTGCTAGAGGGAAGGAGGGTGACACCGGGGAGCTGTTTTTT.

Regarding this clonotype: Sequence at one end of the junction differs from germline and may be a read error. This sequence joins TRBV7-2 and TRBJ2-7; D not certain. The germline gives CDR1 SGHTA, CDR2 FQGNSA. The CDR3 covers 15 residues. The CDR3 DNA reads as TGCGCCAGCAGCCGCACGGACGGCTACACCTACGAGCAGTACTTC. Translated: CASSRTDGYTYEQYF. Combining the CDR3 with reference TRBV7-2 and TRBJ2-7 gives the whole variable domain GAGVSQSPSNKVTEKGKDVELRCDPISGHTALYWYRQSLGQGLEFLIYFQGNSAPDKSGLPSDRFSAERTGGSVSTLTIQRTQQEDSAVYLCASSRTDGYTYEQYFGPGTRLTVT.

This clonotype was picked up one time. The CDR3 carries no conserved terminal phenylalanine or tryptophan, so it likely arises from a read error. The chain recombines TRBV29-1 with TRBJ2-7; D may be TRBD2 (6 bases). The CDR3 is 12 amino acids. V was clipped by 5 bases and J by 0 bases, with 8 bases between them. Germline V gene lookup returns CDR1 SQVTM and CDR2 ANQGSEA. CDR3 in amino acids: CSVRTNSYEQYL. The CDR3 region has the DNA TGCAGCGTTAGGACTAACTCCTACGAGCAGTACCTC.

V and J are TRBV19 and TRBJ1-1, with unresolved D. V was shortened by 11 bases and J by 3 bases, with 13 bases between the two germline ends. The germline gives CDR1 LNHDA, CDR2 SQIVND (reference sequence). The CDR3 runs to 12 residues. The CDR3 protein is CAWSGSYTEAFF. For the CDR3, the DNA is TGTGCCTGGAGCGGGTCATACACTGAAGCTTTCTTT.

This clonotype was seen ten or more times. V gene TRBV9 combines with J gene TRBJ2-5; D is undetermined. V lost 2 bases to trimming and J lost 1 base, with 6 bases between them. This CDR3 contains 13 residues. The germline V gene has CDR1 SGDLS and CDR2 YYNGEE. The CDR3 spells CASSVTPQETQYF. DNA for the CDR3: TGTGCCAGCAGCGTTACACCCCAAGAGACCCAGTACTTC. Together with reference TRBV9 and TRBJ2-5, the CDR3 gives the full variable domain: DSGVTQTPKHLITATGQRVTLRCSPRSGDLSVYWYQQSLDQGLQFLIQYYNGEERAKGNILERFSAQQFPDLHSELNLSSLELGDSALYFCASSVTPQETQYFGPGTRLLVL.

This clonotype was found a few times. This rearrangement joins TRBV13 to TRBJ2-7; a possible D gene is TRBD1 (5 bases). The CDR3 totals 13 residues. Germline V gene data show CDR1 as PRHDT and CDR2 as FYEKMQ (reference sequence). Trimming pared 5 bases from V and 7 bases from J, leaving 15 bases between. CDR3 coding DNA: TGTGCCAGCAGCAGGGGCCAGATCGGTGAGCAGTACTTC. This gives the protein CASSRGQIGEQYF.

This clonotype appeared many times. The gene calls are TRBV7-6 and TRBJ2-7; possible D gene TRBD2, 6 bases. This CDR3 has 12 residues. Germline-derived CDR1 and CDR2 are SGHVS and FNYEAQ. V was shortened by 4 bases and J by 5 bases, with 9 bases between the two germline ends. The CDR3, as DNA: TGTGCCAGCAGCTCGGAGGGCCACGAGCAGTACTTC. Amino acids: CASSSEGHEQYF.